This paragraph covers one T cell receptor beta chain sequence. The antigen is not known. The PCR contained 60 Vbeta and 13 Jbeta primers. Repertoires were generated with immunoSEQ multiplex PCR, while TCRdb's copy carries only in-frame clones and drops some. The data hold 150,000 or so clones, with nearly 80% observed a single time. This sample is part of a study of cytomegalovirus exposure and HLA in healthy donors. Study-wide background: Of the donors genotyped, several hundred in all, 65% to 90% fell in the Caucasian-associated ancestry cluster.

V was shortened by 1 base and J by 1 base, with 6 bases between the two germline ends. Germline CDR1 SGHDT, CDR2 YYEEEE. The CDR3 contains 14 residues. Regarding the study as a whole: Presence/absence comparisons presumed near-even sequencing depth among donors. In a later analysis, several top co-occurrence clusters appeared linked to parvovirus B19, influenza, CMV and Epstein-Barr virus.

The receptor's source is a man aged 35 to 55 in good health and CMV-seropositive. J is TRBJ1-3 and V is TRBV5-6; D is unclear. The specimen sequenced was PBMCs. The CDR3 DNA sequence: TGTGCCAGCAGCTTGTACGGGTCTGGAAACACCATATATTTT. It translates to CASSLYGSGNTIYF. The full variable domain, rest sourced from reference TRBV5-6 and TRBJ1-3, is DAGVTQSPTHLIKTRGQQVTLRCSPKSGHDTVSWYQQALGQGPQFIFQYYEEEERQRGNFPDRFSGHQFPNYSSELNVNALLLGDSALYLCASSLYGSGNTIYFGEGSWLTVV.